This TCR beta chain was identified in a study of regulatory T cells in long-lasting Graves disease. The CDR3 length is 13 residues. V was cut by 3 bases and J by 0 bases, with 6 bases left in between. The germline CDR1 and CDR2 sequences are SGHAT and FQNNGV. Relying on iRepertoire HTBI primers and Arm-PCR of CDR3 regions, the team built TCR beta libraries. Per the authors' pipeline: Samples jointly harbored fewer than 70 TRBV and some 13 TRBJ segments. TCRdb re-called the multiplex PCR reads through MiXCR, storing one row per CDR3 protein. The V and J calls were not made by the authors but by TCRdb's processing. The data contain around 250,000 distinct CDR3 sequences, around 19% of them singletons. Findings and limits, study-wide: Relative to new patients (roughly 980), persistent patients exhibited greater sharing of public clonotypes (2,741). Having only a small sample size may have limited accuracy.

Time point indicated: newly diagnosed GD, antithyroid drugs for less than 3 months. The authors made the TCR library using RNA they extracted from PBMCs. There are many counts of this clonotype. What it recognizes is unknown. The same data also went into a second study, on T cells in Graves' hyperthyroidism and ophthalmopathy. That report notes: First-round RT-PCR with HTBI primers amplified the TCR CDR3 region.

Sample: peripheral blood mononuclear cells (PBMCs), taken at new diagnosis, from a patient treated with antithyroid drugs. The genes are TRBV11-2 and TRBJ2-7; D is possibly TRBD2 (6 bases). This clonotype was sampled from a woman aged 25 to 39 with Graves disease. The CDR3 sequence: CASSLGGSYEQYF. The CDR3 DNA reads as TGTGCCAGCAGCTTGGGGGGCTCCTACGAGCAGTACTTC.